This T cell receptor (beta chain) originates from a study of control samples from healthy donors and cancer patients. Sequenced by immunoSEQ multiplex PCR; TCRdb stores in-frame clones only, minus some. The sample carries around 140,000 clones, less than 95% recorded once. The CDR3 contains 15 residues. V lost 4 bases, J lost 4 bases, and 7 bases stayed unmatched. Germline assignment: CDR1 SGHDT and CDR2 YYEEEE. The source is a man aged 18 to 30 in good health. V usage is TRBV5-6 and J usage is TRBJ1-1; TRBD1 agrees at 10 bases. The sample taken for sequencing was blood. CDR3 sequence reads: CASSGDRGRSTEAFF. CDR3 nucleotide sequence: TGTGCCAGCAGCGGAGACAGGGGGCGAAGCACTGAAGCTTTCTTT.